One and the same sample provided the 17 T cell receptor beta chains below, sequenced in a study of Graves' ophthalmopathy and Graves' hyperthyroidism. The TCR beta CDR3 regions underwent amplification from RNA transcripts. In the first round, RT-PCR was carried out with HTBI primers, and a multiplex PCR formed the second round. One entry per CDR3 protein results from TCRdb running MiXCR on the multiplex PCR reads. The top ten clones hold more than 3% of a sample with more than 550,000 distinct CDR3 sequences, about two fifths of them seen once. Sample: peripheral blood. These receptors were collected from an adult man with Graves' ophthalmopathy.

V is TRBV29-1 and J is TRBJ2-5; perhaps D is TRBD1 or TRBD2 (5 bases each). Germline V gene lookup returns CDR1 SQVTM and CDR2 ANQGSEA. There are 11 residues in the CDR3. V lost 7 bases, J lost 2 bases, and 8 bases lay in between. This chain's CDR3 is CSEGRQETQYF. Written as DNA, the CDR3 is TGCAGCGAGGGACGTCAAGAGACCCAGTACTTC.

This clonotype was seen at least ten times. V and J are TRBV7-6 and TRBJ2-5, with unresolved D. CDR1 is SGHVS, CDR2 FNYEAQ, per germline. V lost 6 bases and J lost 0, with 14 bases in between. The CDR3 is made up of 15 amino acids. The CDR3 DNA follows: TGTGCCAGCAGACGGACCTCCCTGTACCAAGAGACCCAGTACTTC. Residues: CASRRTSLYQETQYF.

This clonotype was observed at least ten times. V and J are TRBV7-2 and TRBJ2-7; D might be TRBD1 (5 bases). The germline V gene encodes CDR1 SGHTA and CDR2 FQGNSA. The CDR3 length is 15 residues. V was shortened by 1 base and J by 1 base, with 11 bases between the two germline ends. This CDR3 is CASSLGWQGSYEQYF. The CDR3 DNA reads as TGTGCCAGCAGCTTAGGGTGGCAGGGATCCTACGAGCAGTACTTC.

Points on this clonotype: A much larger clone sits a single nucleotide away, making a read error possible. The chain combines TRBV6-6 with TRBJ2-5; 7 bases agree with TRBD2. V dropped 6 bases and J dropped 4; count of bases not matched to a gene: 5. CDR3 size: 13 residues. Germline V gene sequence: CDR1 MNHNY, CDR2 SVGAGI (reference sequence). The CDR3 loop is CASRGRGVETQYF. The CDR3 DNA reads as TGTGCCAGCAGGGGTCGGGGGGTAGAGACCCAGTACTTC.

This clonotype was seen a few times. The chain has TRBV12-3 or TRBV12-4 and TRBJ1-1, with unresolved D. V was pared by 5 bases and J by 11 bases, with 24 bases between. This CDR3 comprises 15 residues. Written as DNA, the CDR3 is TGTGCCAGCAGTCTAGGTTTGGACCCCGCATGGTGGGCTTTCTTT. Protein sequence: CASSLGLDPAWWAFF.

The gene calls are TRBV7-9 and TRBJ2-7; 7 bases fit TRBD1. CDR3 size: 16 residues. Germline CDR1 SEHNR, CDR2 FQNEAQ (reference sequence). The J segment lost 4 bases and the V segment lost 4 bases, leaving 13 bases of the junction unmatched. Here the CDR3 reads CASSSQHRGASYEQYF. CDR3 DNA sequence: TGTGCCAGCAGCTCGCAACACAGGGGCGCTTCGTACGAGCAGTACTTC.

This chain joins TRBV29-1 and TRBJ2-3, with D perhaps given as TRBD1 or TRBD2 (6 bases each). The ends were cut back, 4 bases at V and 5 bases at J, with 13 bases in the middle. The germline CDR1 and CDR2 sequences are SQVTM and ANQGSEA. The CDR3 covers 13 residues. CDR3 bases: TGCAGCGTTGGTGGGGGGCAGGGAGATACGCAGTATTTT. Translation: CSVGGGQGDTQYF.

The V gene is TRBV7-8, the J gene TRBJ2-5, with D perhaps matching TRBD2 (5 bases). The germline V and J ends were trimmed by 5 bases and 4 bases, with 11 bases remaining between them. Germline V gene lookup returns CDR1 SGHVS and CDR2 FQNEAQ. This CDR3 region has 13 residues. The CDR3 sequence is CASSTRAIETQYF. CDR3 coding DNA: TGTGCCAGCAGCACTAGGGCCATAGAGACCCAGTACTTC.

V gene TRBV25-1 combines with J gene TRBJ2-7; 9 bases map to TRBD2. Gene TRBJ2-1 matches the end of the DNA better, so the J call may be wrong. The CDR3 has 15 amino acids. The V gene's germline CDR1 is MGHDK and CDR2 SYGVNS. CDR3 loop: CASSEWAGGDNEQFF. In nucleotides, the CDR3 is TGTGCCAGCAGTGAATGGGCGGGGGGGGACAATGAGCAGTTCTTC.

There are many counts of this clonotype. The rearrangement uses TRBV7-9 and TRBJ2-6; D gene unclear. CDR1 SEHNR and CDR2 FQNEAQ come from the germline V gene (reference sequence). The CDR3 runs 18 residues. V lost 2 bases, J lost 1 base, and 15 bases lay in between. The CDR3 DNA follows: TGTGCCAGCAGCTTAATTCTACAGTCAGGATCTGGGGCCAACGTCCTGACTTTC. Translating gives CASSLILQSGSGANVLTF.

V is TRBV11-3 and J is TRBJ2-2, with D uncertain. This CDR3 region has 15 residues. CDR1 SGHNT and CDR2 YENEEA come from the germline V gene. Between the trimmed V and J ends, which lost 10 bases and 5 bases, there was a span of 20 bases. CDR3 residues: CATTPGPAETGELFF. The CDR3 DNA is TGTGCCACAACACCCGGGCCAGCCGAGACCGGGGAGCTGTTTTTT.

This clonotype was counted many times. V and J are TRBV2 and TRBJ2-5, with D possibly matching TRBD1 (6 bases). V gave up 3 bases and J gave up 0 bases, with 11 bases separating them. The length of the CDR3 is 15 residues. Germline CDR1 and CDR2: SNHLY and FYNNEI. The CDR3 DNA follows: TGTGCCAGCAGTGAGTCGGACAGATACCAAGAGACCCAGTACTTC. This sequence encodes CASSESDRYQETQYF.

The CDR3 DNA reads TGTGCCAGCAGCCAAGATCCTGCGGTACCTCTGGGAGAGACCCAGTACTTC. Translated, it gives CASSQDPAVPLGETQYF. The V and J genes are TRBV4-2 and TRBJ2-5, with D unclear. This CDR3 is 17 amino acids long. Germline values: CDR1 LGHNA, CDR2 YNFKEQ. V lost 0 bases to trimming and J lost 4 bases, with 18 bases between them.

This clonotype has ten or more counts. This chain links TRBV7-8 with TRBJ2-7; D remains unclear. The CDR3 sequence is 17 residues long. The germline V and J ends were trimmed by 5 bases and 1 base, with 21 bases remaining between them. Germline CDR1 reads SGHVS; CDR2 reads FQNEAQ. The DNA of the CDR3 is TGTGCCAGCAGCCAACGACATCCCTCAATGGGATCCTACGAGCAGTACTTC. It specifies CASSQRHPSMGSYEQYF. The variable domain in full, completed from reference TRBV7-8 and TRBJ2-7, reads GAGVSQSPRYKVAKRGQDVALRCDPISGHVSLFWYQQALGQGPEFLTYFQNEAQLDKSGLPSDRFFAERPEGSVSTLKIQRTQQEDSAVYLCASSQRHPSMGSYEQYFGPGTRLTVT.

In its sample, this clonotype was seen a few times. This sequence joins TRBV5-8 and TRBJ2-5; D gene uncertain. Trimming cost V 4 bases and J 5 bases, with 21 bases left between them. The germline CDR1 and CDR2 sequences are SGHTS and YDEGEE. The CDR3 loop spans 16 amino acids. The CDR3 is CASSGDWDTRRETQYF. In nucleotides, the CDR3 is TGTGCCAGCAGCGGAGACTGGGATACAAGAAGGGAGACCCAGTACTTC.

This clonotype was counted at least ten times. The V gene is TRBV10-3, the J gene TRBJ2-2; 11 positions agree with TRBD1. Unmatched junction bases numbered 4, after V lost 10 bases and J lost 3 bases. This CDR3 comprises 14 residues. Germline loops: CDR1 ENHRY, CDR2 SYGVKD. CDR3 residues: CASQDRGHTGELFF. The CDR3 region has the DNA TGTGCCAGCCAGGACAGGGGGCACACCGGGGAGCTGTTTTTT.

This clonotype has a count of ten or more. The rearrangement uses TRBV24-1 and TRBJ2-7; D is uncertain. In germline, CDR1 is KGHDR, CDR2 SFDVKD. The CDR3 covers 11 residues. With 4 bases removed from V and 3 bases from J, the gap between germline ends came to 3 bases. CDR3 region: CATSDIYEQYF. The CDR3 bases are TGTGCCACCAGTGACATCTACGAGCAGTACTTC.